At least ten counts were recorded for the clone carrying this TCR beta chain. The investigators amplified TCR beta CDR3 regions from RNA transcripts. When the TCR CDR3 underwent first-round RT-PCR, the HTBI primer set was used. In TCRdb, the multiplex PCR reads were re-called with MiXCR into one record per CDR3 protein. Among about 380,000 distinct CDR3 sequences listed, roughly 20% were seen once. The CDR3 runs to 12 residues. Trimming removed 3 bases at V and 6 bases at J, with 6 bases between. The sample comes from a study of T cells in Graves' hyperthyroidism and ophthalmopathy. V usage is TRBV12-3 or TRBV12-4 and J usage is TRBJ1-5; D not certain. Material: blood. This clonotype was sampled from a man aged 18 to 29 with Graves' ophthalmopathy. The chain's CDR3 is CASSFSFQPQHF. CDR3 bases: TGTGCCAGCAGTTTTAGTTTTCAGCCCCAGCATTTT.